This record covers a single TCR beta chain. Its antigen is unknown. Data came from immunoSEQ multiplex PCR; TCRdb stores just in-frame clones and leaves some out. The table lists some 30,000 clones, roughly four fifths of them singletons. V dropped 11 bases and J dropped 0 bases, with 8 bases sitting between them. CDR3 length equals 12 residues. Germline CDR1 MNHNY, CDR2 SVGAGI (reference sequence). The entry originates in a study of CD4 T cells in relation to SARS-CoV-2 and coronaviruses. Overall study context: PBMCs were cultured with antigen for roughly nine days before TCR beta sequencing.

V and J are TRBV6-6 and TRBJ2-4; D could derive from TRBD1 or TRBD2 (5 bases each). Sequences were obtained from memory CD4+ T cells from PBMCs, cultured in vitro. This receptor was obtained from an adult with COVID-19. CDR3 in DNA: TGTGCCCTGGGGACAGCCAAAAACATTCAGTACTTC. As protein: CALGTAKNIQYF.